This T cell receptor beta chain was documented in a study of T cells expressing NK-cell markers. The overall study: Cells sorted as CD3+CD56+NKG2C+, CD3+CD56+NKG2C- and CD3+CD56-NKG2C+ T cells supplied the TCR beta repertoires. Study-wide results and limits: Of CD8+ T cells, about 1.0-8% belonged to dominant NKG2C+ clonotypes in roughly six donors. Expanded NKG2C+ T cell clones were not confirmed as HCMV-specific.

TCRdb re-called the 5' RACE reads; one entry per CDR3 protein, DNA not given. Recorded here are approximately 460,000 distinct CDR3 sequences; the top ten clones represent approximately 7%. On this clonotype: Its antigen is not known.

The TCR sequence derives from a woman between 18 and 70 years old in good health. Specimen: blood T cells: a sorted CD56 or NKG2C T cell subset, CD4+ or CD8+ T cells, or bulk PBMC T cells (not recorded which).

CDR3 sequence reads: CASSRGRDYGYTF. The chain uses TRBV6-1 and TRBJ1-2. The CDR3 length is 13 residues. Germline V gene data show CDR1 as MNHNS and CDR2 as SASEGT.